The 8 T cell receptor beta chains below come from one sample, sequenced in a study. Using its own MiXCR run on the RT-PCR reads, TCRdb lists one record per CDR3 protein. Of about 680,000 distinct CDR3 sequences listed, approximately 15% are singletons. The sample comprised memory CD4+ T cells from blood. The receptor source for this set is a female donor in good health, serving as a healthy control.

The chain combines TRBV5-1 with TRBJ2-2; D is perhaps TRBD1 (6 bases). Trimming stripped 1 base from V and 2 bases from J, with 12 bases between. The germline V gene encodes CDR1 SGHRS and CDR2 YFSETQ. There are 16 residues in the CDR3. The CDR3 sequence: CASSLNVQGNTGELFF. CDR3 nucleotide sequence: TGCGCCAGCAGCTTGAACGTACAGGGTAACACCGGGGAGCTGTTTTTT.

This clonotype has a count of ten or more. J is TRBJ1-1 and V is TRBV7-9; D is unresolved. The CDR3 extends over 13 amino acids. Per the germline V gene, CDR1 is SEHNR and CDR2 is FQNEAQ (reference sequence). V dropped 5 bases and J dropped 7 bases, with 14 bases sitting between them. The CDR3 sequence is CASSPRRGSEAFF. The CDR3 coding sequence is TGTGCCAGCAGCCCTAGACGGGGAAGTGAAGCTTTCTTT.

The CDR3 sequence is CAISENRGQGTEAFF. CDR3 sequence (DNA): TGTGCCATCAGTGAGAACAGGGGGCAGGGCACTGAAGCTTTCTTT. J is TRBJ1-1 and V is TRBV10-3; 9 bases are a match to TRBD1. Germline V CDR1 and CDR2: ENHRY, SYGVKD. The V segment lost 2 bases and the J segment 4 bases; nucleotides outside the gene matches: 5. This CDR3 has 15 amino acids.

This clonotype was recorded a few times. This chain joins TRBV12-3 or TRBV12-4 and TRBJ1-2; D unclear. This CDR3 region has 14 residues. V lost 2 bases and J 2 bases, leaving 9 bases between the germline ends. The CDR3 protein is CASSLFTGNYGYTF. CDR3 bases: TGTGCCAGCAGTTTATTTACGGGGAACTATGGCTACACCTTC.

This clonotype was observed at least ten times. The chain uses TRBV15 and TRBJ2-7; no firm D call. Germline-derived CDR1 and CDR2 are LNHNV and YYDKDF (reference sequence). Trimming pared 3 bases from V and 4 bases from J, leaving 13 bases between. The CDR3 spans 14 residues. DNA for the CDR3: TGTGCCACCAGCAGCTTGGCGCTAGGGTACGAGCAGTACTTC. This translates into CATSSLALGYEQYF.

This clonotype was observed a few times. V is TRBV24-1 and J is TRBJ1-5; D gene unclear. Trimming shortened V by 3 bases and J by 0 bases, and 11 bases separated the two germline ends. CDR1 and CDR2 (germline): KGHDR, SFDVKD. This CDR3 contains 16 residues. As DNA, the CDR3 is TGTGCCACCAGTGATATCTCGGGTCTTAGCAATCAGCCCCAGCATTTT. It specifies CATSDISGLSNQPQHF.

This clonotype was picked up a small number of times. CDR3 bases: TGTGCCAGCAGCTCAAATTGGGGAGTATCTGGAGATACGCAGTATTTT. Its translation is CASSSNWGVSGDTQYF. This sequence joins TRBV11-2 and TRBJ2-3, with TRBD2 as a possible D gene (5 bases). The germline CDR1 and CDR2 sequences are SGHAT and FQNNGV. V lost 4 bases to trimming and J lost 5 bases, with 19 bases between them. CDR3 length equals 16 residues.

This clonotype has more than one count but fewer than ten. The chain combines TRBV6-1 with TRBJ1-1; the D gene is possibly TRBD1 (6 bases). Germline lookup yields CDR1 MNHNS and CDR2 SASEGT. V lost 7 bases and J 8 bases, leaving 20 bases between the germline ends. CDR3 length: 14 residues. The CDR3 sequence: CASNIPWQGREAFF. The CDR3 region has the DNA TGTGCCAGCAATATACCTTGGCAGGGGCGGGAAGCTTTCTTT.